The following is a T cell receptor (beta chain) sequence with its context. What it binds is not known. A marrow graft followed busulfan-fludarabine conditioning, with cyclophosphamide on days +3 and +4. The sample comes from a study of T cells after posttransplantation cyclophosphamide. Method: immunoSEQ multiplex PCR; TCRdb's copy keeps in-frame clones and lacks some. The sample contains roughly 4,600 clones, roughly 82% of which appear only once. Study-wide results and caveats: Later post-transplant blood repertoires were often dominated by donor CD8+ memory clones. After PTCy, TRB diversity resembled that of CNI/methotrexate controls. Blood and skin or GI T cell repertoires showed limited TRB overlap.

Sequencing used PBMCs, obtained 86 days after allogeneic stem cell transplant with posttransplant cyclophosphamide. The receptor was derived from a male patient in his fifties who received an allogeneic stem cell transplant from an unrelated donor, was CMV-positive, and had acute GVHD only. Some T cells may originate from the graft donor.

The CDR3 DNA reads TGTGCCAGCAGCTATGGGACTAGTTGGTCCGGGGAGCTGTTTTTT. It yields the protein CASSYGTSWSGELFF. This chain joins TRBV11-2 and TRBJ2-2, with TRBD2 matching over 8 bases. V gave up 4 bases and J gave up 6 bases; unmatched junction bases: 7. The CDR3 length is 15 residues. Germline CDR1 reads SGHAT; CDR2 reads FQNNGV.